These 19 T cell receptor beta chains originate from one sample sequenced in a study of blood T cells in healthy people across ages. Alongside a J-beta primer mix, a sample-barcoded 5' primer served in a second PCR lasting 7 to 11 cycles. TCRdb re-called the 5' RACE reads through MiXCR, storing one row per CDR3 protein. Here the sample spans about a million distinct CDR3 sequences, about 48% being singletons. Sequenced: blood. The receptor source for this set is a man aged 25 to 40 in good health.

The rearrangement joins TRBV6-1 to TRBJ2-1; D remains ambiguous. V was cut by 5 bases and J by 2 bases, with 13 bases left in between. Germline V gene lookup returns CDR1 MNHNS and CDR2 SASEGT. CDR3 length equals 15 residues. Written as DNA, the CDR3 is TGTGCCAGCAGTCTAGTGAGGAGCACCTACAATGAGCAGTTCTTC. Protein sequence: CASSLVRSTYNEQFF.

V gene TRBV9 combines with J gene TRBJ1-1; a possible D gene is TRBD1 (5 bases). CDR3 length: 14 amino acids. Germline CDR1 and CDR2: SGDLS and YYNGEE. V lost 3 bases to trimming and J lost 1 base, with 10 bases between them. The CDR3 nucleotides are TGTGCCAGCAGCGAGGGACCGACGAACACTGAAGCTTTCTTT. It codes for CASSEGPTNTEAFF. Filled out from reference TRBV9 and TRBJ1-1, the complete variable domain reads DSGVTQTPKHLITATGQRVTLRCSPRSGDLSVYWYQQSLDQGLQFLIQYYNGEERAKGNILERFSAQQFPDLHSELNLSSLELGDSALYFCASSEGPTNTEAFFGQGTRLTVV.

The chain uses TRBV27 and TRBJ2-1, with TRBD1 identical over 8 bases. Trimming cost V 3 bases and J 7 bases; bases outside gene matches: 8. The CDR3 runs 15 residues. Germline CDR1 reads MNHEY; CDR2 reads SMNVEV (reference sequence). CDR3 sequence reads: CASSFRQDRENEQFF. In nucleotides, the CDR3 is TGTGCCAGCAGTTTCCGCCAGGACAGGGAGAATGAGCAGTTCTTC.

This clonotype was found once. V is TRBV4-3 and J is TRBJ2-1; 7 positions agree with TRBD2. Looked up from germline, CDR1 is LGHNA and CDR2 is YSLEER. This CDR3 spans 15 amino acids. V shed 4 bases and J 4 bases; nucleotides not matched to a gene: 7. The CDR3 coding sequence is TGCGCCAGCAGCCCGCGTCGGGGGGAGTACAATGAGCAGTTCTTC. Its translation: CASSPRRGEYNEQFF.

CDR3 sequence: CASSLDRENSPLHF. CDR3 nucleotides: TGTGCCAGCAGTCTGGACAGGGAAAATTCACCCCTCCACTTT. This chain links TRBV6-6 with TRBJ1-6; 8 bases are shared with TRBD1. After removal of 5 bases from V and 7 bases from J, the junction contained 4 bases not matched to a gene. The germline CDR1 and CDR2 sequences are MNHNY and SVGAGI (reference sequence). This CDR3 contains 14 residues.

The chain uses TRBV13 and TRBJ2-2; D is unclear. Germline V gene lookup returns CDR1 PRHDT and CDR2 FYEKMQ (reference sequence). The V end lost 3 bases, the J end lost 1 base, and 9 bases lay between the germline ends. The CDR3 length is 15 residues. The CDR3 loop is CASSFAIENTGELFF. The CDR3 DNA sequence: TGTGCCAGCAGCTTTGCCATTGAGAACACCGGGGAGCTGTTTTTT. Variable domain in full (rest from reference TRBV13 and TRBJ2-2): AAGVIQSPRHLIKEKRETATLKCYPIPRHDTVYWYQQGPGQDPQFLISFYEKMQSDKGSIPDRFSAQQFSDYHSELNMSSLELGDSALYFCASSFAIENTGELFFGEGSRLTVL.

J is TRBJ1-1 and V is TRBV20-1; maybe TRBD1 (5 bases). Deletions cut 5 bases from V and 6 bases from J, with 10 bases between. Germline CDR1 reads DFQATT; CDR2 reads SNEGSKA (reference sequence). The CDR3 consists of 11 residues. The CDR3 coding sequence is TGCAGTGCTGGGGGAGGGGCTGAAGCTTTCTTT. Translating it yields CSAGGGAEAFF.

This rearrangement joins TRBV27 to TRBJ2-7, with D possibly matching TRBD2 (6 bases). V dropped 8 bases and J dropped 4 bases, with 18 bases sitting between them. CDR1 is MNHEY, CDR2 SMNVEV, per germline (reference sequence). The CDR3 is 14 amino acids. The CDR3 DNA reads TGTGCCAGCGGCCTTGGGGGAGGTCTTTACGAGCAGTACTTC. This translates into CASGLGGGLYEQYF.

The V and J genes are TRBV7-9 and TRBJ2-1, with D perhaps TRBD2 (6 bases). Looked up from germline, CDR1 is SEHNR and CDR2 is FQNEAQ (reference sequence). Trimming stripped 4 bases from V and 2 bases from J, with 12 bases between. CDR3 length equals 15 residues. The CDR3 loop is CASSSLGRTYNEQFF. CDR3 nucleotide sequence: TGTGCCAGCAGCTCCCTCGGGAGAACCTACAATGAGCAGTTCTTC.

V usage is TRBV3-1 and J usage is TRBJ2-2; D unresolved. V gave up 4 bases and J gave up 1 base, with 7 bases separating them. The CDR3 loop spans 14 amino acids. Germline CDR1 is LGHDT and CDR2 is YNNKEL (reference sequence). The CDR3 sequence: CASSRTRNTGELFF. The DNA for the CDR3 is TGTGCCAGCAGCCGGACCAGGAACACCGGGGAGCTGTTTTTT.

V usage is TRBV7-2 and J usage is TRBJ2-5, with D possibly matching TRBD2 (6 bases). The germline V gene encodes CDR1 SGHTA and CDR2 FQGNSA. The CDR3 runs 14 residues. The V and J ends lost 2 bases and 7 bases respectively, with 14 bases between them. CDR3 amino acids: CASSLSERRGTQYF. The CDR3 coding sequence is TGTGCCAGCAGCTTATCGGAGAGGCGGGGGACCCAGTACTTC.

The table lists this clonotype with a few counts. The chain links TRBV20-1 to TRBJ2-3; tentatively, D is TRBD1 (5 bases). In germline, CDR1 is DFQATT, CDR2 SNEGSKA (reference sequence). The CDR3 totals 14 residues. V was cut by 3 bases and J by 1 base, with 11 bases left in between. Here the CDR3 DNA reads TGCAGTGCTAGCGTAGGACACGGCACAGATACGCAGTATTTT. Translation gives CSASVGHGTDTQYF.

This chain joins TRBV10-1 and TRBJ2-7, with D uncertain. This CDR3 is built from 15 residues. Germline-derived CDR1 and CDR2 are WNHNN and SYGVQD (reference sequence). Trimming left V 5 bases short and J 1 base short, with 15 bases between. CDR3 in amino acids: CASSSPRTESYEQYF. CDR3 nucleotides: TGCGCCAGCAGTTCTCCCCGGACGGAATCCTACGAGCAGTACTTC.

The chain couples TRBV4-1 to TRBJ2-6; the D is unclear. The germline CDR1 and CDR2 sequences are MGHRA and YSYEKL. This CDR3 spans 15 amino acids. Deletions cut 5 bases from V and 1 base from J, with 9 bases between. CDR3 region: CASSAHPSGANVLTF. The CDR3, as DNA: TGCGCCAGCAGCGCCCATCCTTCTGGGGCCAACGTCCTGACTTTC.

This clonotype showed up many times. The chain links TRBV3-1 to TRBJ2-4; 9 bases align to TRBD1. The V gene end was trimmed by 3 bases and the J gene end by 4 bases; junction bases not matched to a gene: 7. CDR1 is LGHDT and CDR2 is YNNKEL in the germline V gene (reference sequence). CDR3 length: 16 amino acids. Here the CDR3 DNA reads TGTGCCAGCAGCCACGGGGACAGGGACAATAAAAACATTCAGTACTTC. As protein: CASSHGDRDNKNIQYF. The full variable domain, its missing parts supplied by reference TRBV3-1 and TRBJ2-4, is DTAVSQTPKYLVTQMGNDKSIKCEQNLGHDTMYWYKQDSKKFLKIMFSYNNKELIINETVPNRFSPKSPDKAHLNLHINSLELGDSAVYFCASSHGDRDNKNIQYFGAGTRLSVL.

The gene calls are TRBV28 and TRBJ2-7, with D tentatively TRBD2 (6 bases). Trimming shortened V by 7 bases and J by 3 bases, and 13 bases separated the two germline ends. The CDR3 is 13 residues long. The germline V gene has CDR1 MDHEN and CDR2 SYDVKM. The CDR3 bases are TGTGCCAGCAAGGAGGGCCTCGACTACGAGCAGTACTTC. Translation gives CASKEGLDYEQYF.

This clonotype was observed a handful of times. This chain uses TRBV25-1 with TRBJ2-1; TRBD2 agrees at 8 bases. This CDR3 comprises 13 residues. V lost 6 bases and J lost 5; bases outside the gene matches: 3. Germline CDR1 MGHDK, CDR2 SYGVNS. CDR3 coding DNA: TGTGCCAGCAGAACGGGGGGGAACAATGAGCAGTTCTTC. It is translated as CASRTGGNNEQFF.

The chain is built from TRBV20-1 and TRBJ2-2; 8 bases match TRBD1. Unmatched junction bases numbered 11, after V lost 6 bases and J lost 5 bases. The CDR3 runs to 15 residues. CDR1 and CDR2 (germline): DFQATT, SNEGSKA (reference sequence). CDR3 sequence reads: CSATQTGVGTGELFF. The CDR3 DNA sequence: TGCAGTGCAACCCAGACAGGGGTCGGGACCGGGGAGCTGTTTTTT.

The V and J genes are TRBV10-3 and TRBJ1-1, with 8 nucleotides matching TRBD1. The CDR3 length is 14 residues. Germline CDR1 ENHRY, CDR2 SYGVKD. DNA of the CDR3: TGTGTCATTAATACGGACAGGGCCAACACTGAAGCTTTCTTT. Translated: CVINTDRANTEAFF.